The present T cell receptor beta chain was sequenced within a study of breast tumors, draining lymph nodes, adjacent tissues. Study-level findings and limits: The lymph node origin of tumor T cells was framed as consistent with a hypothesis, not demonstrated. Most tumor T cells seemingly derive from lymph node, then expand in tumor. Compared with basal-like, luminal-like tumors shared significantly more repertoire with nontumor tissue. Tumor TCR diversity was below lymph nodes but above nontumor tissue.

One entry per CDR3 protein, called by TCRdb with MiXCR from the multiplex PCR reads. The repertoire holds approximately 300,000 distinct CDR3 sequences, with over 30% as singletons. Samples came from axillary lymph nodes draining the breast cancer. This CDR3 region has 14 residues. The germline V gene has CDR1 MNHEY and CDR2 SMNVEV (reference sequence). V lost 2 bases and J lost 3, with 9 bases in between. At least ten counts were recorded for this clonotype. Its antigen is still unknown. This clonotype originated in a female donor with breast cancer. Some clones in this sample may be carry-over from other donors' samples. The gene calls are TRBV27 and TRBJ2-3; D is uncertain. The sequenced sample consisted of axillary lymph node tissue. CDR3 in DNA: TGTGCCAGCAGTTTAACGGGCACGACAGATACGCAGTATTTT. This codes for CASSLTGTTDTQYF.